This TCR beta chain was found in a study of shared clonotypes between healthy human individuals. The assay used deep level. The genomic DNA of each subset was split evenly across several immunoSEQ plates. The DNA input per sorted-subset replicate PCR was about 180 ng, corresponding to some 30,000 T cell genomes. The assay was immunoSEQ multiplex PCR, and TCRdb's table has in-frame clones only and misses some. Of 80,000 to 100,000 clones listed, 68% are singletons. Germline assignment: CDR1 SEHNR and CDR2 FQNEAQ (reference sequence). The CDR3 loop spans 15 amino acids. The J segment lost 2 bases and the V segment lost 4 bases, leaving 7 bases of the junction unmatched. The donors, all of them Caucasian adults, lived in Nashville, Tennessee.

J is TRBJ2-5 and V is TRBV7-9; 7 bases are shared with TRBD2. Material: memory CD8+ T cells sorted from blood. Sample subset: CD45RO+ cells pooled with CCR7-negative TemRA cells. The TCR was taken from a man aged 25 to 45 in good health. The CDR3 loop reads CASSYLGGRQETQYF. CDR3 nucleotide sequence: TGTGCCAGCAGCTACCTGGGGGGGAGGCAAGAGACCCAGTACTTC. The variable domain in full, with the rest retrieved from reference TRBV7-9 and TRBJ2-5, is DTGVSQNPRHKITKRGQNVTFRCDPISEHNRLYWYRQTLGQGPEFLTYFQNEAQLEKSRLLSDRFSAERPKGSFSTLEIQRTEQGDSAMYLCASSYLGGRQETQYFGPGTRLLVL.